The clone carrying this TCR beta chain was detected many times. The antigen is undetermined. Graves' hyperthyroidism is called stable when ophthalmopathy does not progress within 18 months. Diagnostic decisions used clinical symptoms, serum thyroxine and TRAb, thyroid ultrasound and orbital computed tomography. These data are taken from a study of T cells in Graves' hyperthyroidism and ophthalmopathy. There were TCR beta CDR3 regions amplified from RNA transcripts. The HTBI primer set served for first-round RT-PCR of the TCR CDR3. TCRdb redid the calling of the multiplex PCR reads with MiXCR, one entry per CDR3 protein. The sample carries roughly 510,000 distinct CDR3 sequences, 20% to 25% recorded once. The CDR3 has 17 residues. V lost 0 bases and J lost 2; bases outside the gene matches: 8. The study, taken as a whole, reports: Before onset, ophthalmopathy was predicted by the model a median roughly six months earlier.

The sequence came from a man between 18 and 29 years old with Graves' hyperthyroidism. Sequencing was carried out using blood. V and J are TRBV6-7 and TRBJ1-1; 8 nucleotides match TRBD1. TRBV6-7 is an open reading frame, and its role is uncertain. The CDR3 loop is CASSYSIPTGDNTEAFF. In nucleotides, the CDR3 is TGTGCCAGCAGTTACTCGATACCGACAGGGGACAACACTGAAGCTTTCTTT.